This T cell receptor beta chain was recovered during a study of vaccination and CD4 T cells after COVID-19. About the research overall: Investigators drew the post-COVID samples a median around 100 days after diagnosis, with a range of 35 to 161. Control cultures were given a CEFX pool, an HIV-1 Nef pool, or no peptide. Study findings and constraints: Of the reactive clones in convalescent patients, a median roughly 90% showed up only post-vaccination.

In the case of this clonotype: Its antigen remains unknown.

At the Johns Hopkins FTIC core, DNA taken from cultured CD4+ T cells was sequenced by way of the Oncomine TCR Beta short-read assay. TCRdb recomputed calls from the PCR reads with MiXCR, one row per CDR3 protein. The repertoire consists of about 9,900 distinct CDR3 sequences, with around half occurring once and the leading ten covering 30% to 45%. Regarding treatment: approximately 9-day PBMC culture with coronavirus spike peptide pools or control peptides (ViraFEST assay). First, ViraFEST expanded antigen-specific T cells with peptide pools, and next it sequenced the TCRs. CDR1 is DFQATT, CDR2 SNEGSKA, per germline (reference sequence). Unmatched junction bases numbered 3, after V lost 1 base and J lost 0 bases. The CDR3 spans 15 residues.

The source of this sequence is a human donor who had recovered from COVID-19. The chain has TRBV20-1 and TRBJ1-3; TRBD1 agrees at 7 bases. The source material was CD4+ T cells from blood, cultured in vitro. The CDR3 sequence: CSARAGTASGNTIYF. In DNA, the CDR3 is TGCAGTGCTAGAGCCGGGACAGCCTCTGGAAACACCATATATTTT.